Below are 16 T cell receptor beta chains sequenced from a single sample in a study of CD8+ T cells in alopecia areata. Reverse transcription of extracted RNA yielded cDNA, which provided the sequencing template. Some clones are missing from TCRdb's copy, which holds only in-frame ones; the method was immunoSEQ multiplex PCR. Of around 190,000 clones in the sample, roughly three fifths were seen once. Sequenced: CD8+ T cells sorted from blood. Receptors originate from a human donor in good health.

This clone was detected only a few times. V and J are TRBV5-1 and TRBJ1-1, with no clear D. The V end lost 0 bases, the J end lost 11 bases, and 17 bases lay between the germline ends. CDR3 size: 14 residues. Germline V gene sequence: CDR1 SGHRS, CDR2 YFSETQ. CDR3 loop: CASSLGPAAGEAFF. CDR3 DNA: TGCGCCAGCAGCTTGGGCCCCGCGGCGGGCGAGGCTTTCTTT. Based on the CDR3 plus reference TRBV5-1 and TRBJ1-1, the full variable domain is KAGVTQTPRYLIKTRGQQVTLSCSPISGHRSVSWYQQTPGQGLQFLFEYFSETQRNKGNFPGRFSGRQFSNSRSEMNVSTLELGDSALYLCASSLGPAAGEAFFGQGTRLTVV.

This clone appeared a few times. V is TRBV29-1 and J is TRBJ2-5; TRBD1 agrees at 7 bases. In germline, CDR1 is SQVTM, CDR2 ANQGSEA. V dropped 6 bases and J dropped 2; count of bases not matched to a gene: 9. This CDR3 has 14 residues. CDR3 in amino acids: CSVDSGTVQETQYF. The CDR3 DNA follows: TGCAGCGTGGACTCCGGGACAGTACAAGAGACCCAGTACTTC.

The rearrangement uses TRBV2 and TRBJ2-3, with no clear D. Trimming cost V 4 bases and J 1 base, with 6 bases left between them. Germline CDR1 and CDR2: SNHLY and FYNNEI. This CDR3 is 13 amino acids long. The chain's CDR3 is CASSVEGTDTQYF. The CDR3 DNA follows: TGTGCCAGCAGTGTAGAAGGCACAGATACGCAGTATTTT.

V is TRBV7-9 and J is TRBJ2-7, with D unresolved. The CDR3 totals 13 residues. The germline CDR1 and CDR2 sequences are SEHNR and FQNEAQ (reference sequence). The germline V and J ends were trimmed by 4 bases and 4 bases, with 11 bases remaining between them. The chain's CDR3 is CASSSQIAYEQYF. CDR3 in DNA: TGTGCCAGCAGCTCACAGATCGCGTACGAGCAGTACTTC.

This clone was observed a few times. This chain uses TRBV6-6 with TRBJ1-1, with no clear D. Germline-derived CDR1 and CDR2 are MNHNY and SVGAGI (reference sequence). This CDR3 region has 13 residues. V dropped 0 bases and J dropped 7 bases, with 9 bases sitting between them. CDR3 sequence reads: CASSYSAASEAFF. DNA of the CDR3: TGTGCCAGCAGTTACTCGGCGGCAAGTGAAGCTTTCTTT.

This clone was counted between two and nine times. V usage is TRBV7-9 and J usage is TRBJ1-1, with unresolved D. Germline V gene lookup returns CDR1 SEHNR and CDR2 FQNEAQ (reference sequence). This CDR3 region has 12 residues. The germline V and J ends were trimmed by 4 bases and 8 bases, with 11 bases remaining between them. The CDR3 loop reads CASSSPTGEAFF. CDR3 DNA: TGTGCCAGCAGCTCCCCGACTGGAGAAGCTTTCTTT.

This chain uses TRBV25-1 with TRBJ2-5; D possibly corresponds to TRBD1 (6 bases). In germline, CDR1 is MGHDK, CDR2 SYGVNS. V was cut by 3 bases and J by 1 base, with 6 bases left in between. CDR3 length equals 13 residues. The CDR3 loop is CASSEDSQETQYF. The CDR3 DNA is TGTGCCAGCAGTGAGGACAGCCAAGAGACCCAGTACTTC.

This clone was detected only a few times. The chain carries TRBV12-5 and TRBJ2-1; D is undetermined. The germline CDR1 and CDR2 sequences are LGHNT and FRNRAP. The CDR3 has 14 residues. V lost 2 bases and J lost 5, with 10 bases in between. The CDR3 spells CASGLYNPNNEQFF. CDR3 nucleotides: TGTGCTAGTGGTTTGTACAACCCAAACAATGAGCAGTTCTTC.

This clone ranks as medium-sized. V is TRBV19 and J is TRBJ1-3, with D perhaps TRBD1 (6 bases). The CDR3 loop spans 16 amino acids. Trimming left V 3 bases short and J 1 base short, with 13 bases between. Per the germline V gene, CDR1 is LNHDA and CDR2 is SQIVND (reference sequence). The CDR3 DNA is TGTGCCAGTAGTATGGGGGGCCCGGATTCTGGAAACACCATATATTTT. Amino acids: CASSMGGPDSGNTIYF.

The chain recombines TRBV5-4 with TRBJ2-3, with 8 bases aligning to TRBD2. The CDR3 is 15 residues long. Looked up from germline, CDR1 is SGHNT and CDR2 is YYREEE (reference sequence). This CDR3 is CASHPRGGRADTQYF. CDR3 nucleotides: TGTGCATCACACCCCCGGGGGGGCCGCGCAGATACGCAGTATTTT.

The chain recombines TRBV29-1 with TRBJ2-3; D may match TRBD1 or TRBD2 (5 bases each). V was trimmed by 6 bases and J by 1 base, leaving 14 bases between them. Germline V CDR1 and CDR2: SQVTM, ANQGSEA. CDR3 length equals 14 residues. CDR3 region: CSVEGPAGTDTQYF. CDR3 DNA: TGCAGCGTCGAGGGACCTGCCGGCACAGATACGCAGTATTTT.

The CDR3 nucleotides are TGCAGCGTTGAAGGTTTGGTGAGCACTGAAGCTTTCTTT. This codes for CSVEGLVSTEAFF. The chain is built from TRBV29-1 and TRBJ1-1, with D unresolved. This CDR3 region has 13 residues. V was pared by 1 base and J by 4 bases, with 10 bases between. Germline CDR1 is SQVTM and CDR2 is ANQGSEA.

The V call is TRBV27, the J call TRBJ2-7; no reliable D call. V lost 4 bases to trimming and J lost 0 bases, with 10 bases between them. This CDR3 is built from 14 residues. The germline V gene encodes CDR1 MNHEY and CDR2 SMNVEV (reference sequence). CDR3 sequence reads: CASSSASTSYEQYF. As DNA, the CDR3 is TGTGCCAGCAGTTCGGCCAGCACCTCCTACGAGCAGTACTTC.

This clone was detected only a few times. V and J are TRBV9 and TRBJ2-7; TRBD1 is a possible D gene (6 bases). CDR3 length equals 14 residues. Per germline, CDR1 SGDLS and CDR2 YYNGEE. V lost 0 bases to trimming and J lost 2 bases, with 9 bases between them. The chain's CDR3 is CASSVETGPYEQYF. The CDR3 DNA reads TGTGCCAGCAGCGTAGAAACAGGGCCCTACGAGCAGTACTTC.

The DNA of the CDR3 is TGCAGCGTTGAATTGTCTAGCGAGAATGAGCAGTTCTTC. Its protein is CSVELSSENEQFF. The V call is TRBV29-1, the J call TRBJ2-1, with D maybe TRBD2 (6 bases). The germline gives CDR1 SQVTM, CDR2 ANQGSEA. V lost 2 bases and J lost 7, with 12 bases in between. The CDR3 totals 13 residues.

The rearrangement uses TRBV29-1 and TRBJ2-1; 12 positions match TRBD2. V was clipped by 1 base and J by 8 bases; unmatched bases: 3. Germline V lookup: CDR1 SQVTM, CDR2 ANQGSEA. The CDR3 has 14 amino acids. CDR3 amino acids: CSVEGLAGVDEQFF. The DNA of the CDR3 is TGCAGCGTTGAAGGACTAGCGGGGGTAGATGAGCAGTTCTTC.